This is a list of T cell receptor beta chains from one sample in a study of post-analysis software for immune sequencing data. TCRdb re-analysed the PCR reads in MiXCR, keeping a single row per CDR3 protein. This sample yields about 260,000 distinct CDR3 sequences, of which 36% are seen a single time; around 4.8% belongs to the top ten. The material sequenced was blood. All receptors come from a girl between 5 and 17 years old with multiple sclerosis. The CDR3 runs from the conserved cysteine through the conserved F or W. The D gene is left open where the match is weak. Clone size, where shown, is once, few, many, or a class for clones that have expanded.

J,D,size,V,DNA,CDR3
TRBJ2-4,TRBD2,.,TRBV28,TGTGCCAGCAGTCCTAGCGGGACGGCCAAAAACATTCAGTACTTC,CASSPSGTAKNIQYF
TRBJ1-2,.,.,TRBV7-2,TGTGCCAGCAGCTTTAATCAAGTCTATGGCTACACCTTC,CASSFNQVYGYTF
TRBJ1-4,TRBD1,.,TRBV19,TGTGCCAGTAGTCCGGGACAGTTTCCAACTAATGAAAAACTGTTTTTT,CASSPGQFPTNEKLFF
TRBJ2-7,TRBD2,few,TRBV7-2,TGTGCCAGCAGCCCTCCAGGACTAGCGGCGTACGAGCAGTACTTC,CASSPPGLAAYEQYF
TRBJ2-5,.,.,TRBV28,TGTGCCAGCAGTTTCCGGGGGCGGATGGGGGAGACCCAGTACTTC,CASSFRGRMGETQYF
TRBJ2-6,.,few,TRBV7-2,TGTGTCAGCAGCAGGGGCAACAGGGCTGGGGCCAACGTCCTGACTTTC,CVSSRGNRAGANVLTF
TRBJ2-5,TRBD2,.,TRBV28,TGTGCCAGCAGTTATTCGGGAGGGACAACCCAGTACTTC,CASSYSGGTTQYF
TRBJ1-4,TRBD1,many,TRBV20-1,TGCAGTGCTAGGACAGGGCCCTCGGAAAAACTGTTTTTT,CSARTGPSEKLFF
TRBJ2-7,TRBD1,.,TRBV29-1,TGCAGCGTACTGGGACAGCCCTACGAGCAGTACTTC,CSVLGQPYEQYF
TRBJ2-5,TRBD2,.,TRBV6-1,TGTGCCAGCAGTCGCCGGACTAGCGGGAGAGGGGAGACCCAGTACTTC,CASSRRTSGRGETQYF
TRBJ2-7,.,.,TRBV5-1,TGCGCCAGCAGCTTGAGCTGGGGTGGTGGCGAGCAGTACTTC,CASSLSWGGGEQYF
TRBJ2-1,.,.,TRBV14,TGTGCCAGCAGCCAAGGGACATACTACAGCTCCTACAATGAGCAGTTCTTC,CASSQGTYYSSYNEQFF
TRBJ1-2,.,many,TRBV10-1,TGCGCCAGCAGTGAGCGGACGGAATTATATGGCTACACCTTC,CASSERTELYGYTF
TRBJ2-1,TRBD2,many,TRBV3-1,TGTGCCAGCAGCATGACTAGCGGGAGGGTTCTTGAAAATGAGCAGTTCTTC,CASSMTSGRVLENEQFF
TRBJ2-1,TRBD2,once,TRBV5-1,TGCGCCAGCAGCTTGACCGGGGCAGCGGGGGGAGCGAATGAGCAGTTCTTC,CASSLTGAAGGANEQFF
TRBJ2-1,.,.,TRBV27,TGTGCCAGCAGCCTCGCCCGGGATGAGCAGTTCTTC,CASSLARDEQFF
TRBJ1-5,.,.,TRBV2,TGTGCCACGAGACCGAGGGGGGATAGCAATCAGCCCCAGCATTTT,CATRPRGDSNQPQHF
TRBJ2-7,TRBD2,many,TRBV10-3,TGTGCCACCGAAAGAGCGGGACAGCAGTACTTC,CATERAGQQYF
TRBJ1-5,.,.,TRBV14,TGTGCCAGCACTCAGGTGGGGGCGCGGCAGCCCCAGCATTTT,CASTQVGARQPQHF
TRBJ2-5,TRBD2,many,TRBV29-1,TGCAGCGTTTCCGGGAGGGCCCAAGAGACCCAGTACTTC,CSVSGRAQETQYF
TRBJ2-3,TRBD2,.,TRBV19,TGTGCCGGTAGTGACGGACTCCGGGGGGCAGATACGCAGTATTTT,CAGSDGLRGADTQYF
TRBJ1-3,.,.,TRBV28,TGTGCCAGCAGGCCCCCAGGGTCTGGAGACACCATATATTTT,CASRPPGSGDTIYF
TRBJ2-7,.,.,TRBV12-3/TRBV12-4,TGTGCCAGCAGTCCCAGTTTGTACGAGCAGTACTTC,CASSPSLYEQYF
TRBJ2-1,TRBD2,many,TRBV2,TGTGCCAGCAGTGCTGGGACTAGCGGATCCTACAATGAGCAGTTCTTC,CASSAGTSGSYNEQFF
TRBJ2-3,.,many,TRBV6-1,TGTGCCAGCAGTGCCCGACAGGGCACAGATACGCAGTATTTT,CASSARQGTDTQYF